The clone carrying this TCR beta chain has only a few counts. The data stem from a study of T cell repertoires in cytomegalovirus infection. V was pared by 2 bases and J by 3 bases, with 11 bases between. The germline V gene encodes CDR1 SNHLY and CDR2 FYNNEI. The CDR3 covers 14 residues. TCRdb analysed the reads with MiXCR anew, one entry per CDR3 protein. Here the sample spans about 160,000 distinct CDR3 sequences, over 15% being singletons. The clonotype was recovered from a human donor in good health (CMV status not recorded). Some clones in this sample may be carry-over from other donors' samples. The sequencing input was CD8+ T cells from PBMCs. J is TRBJ2-7 and V is TRBV2; a possible D gene is TRBD2 (7 bases). The CDR3 region has the DNA TGTGCCAGCAGTGAAAGGGGGGGCTACTACGAGCAGTACTTC. Translating gives CASSERGGYYEQYF.